Listed here is a single T cell receptor beta chain. Use of 60 Vbeta and 13 Jbeta primers characterized the PCR. The protocol was immunoSEQ multiplex PCR, while the TCRdb copy is restricted to in-frame clones and leaves out a portion. The sample carries 200,000 or so clones, 82% recorded once. The data originate from a study of cytomegalovirus exposure and HLA in healthy donors. CDR1 and CDR2 from the germline V gene are LGHNA and YNFKEQ. After removal of 1 base from V and 5 bases from J, the junction contained 7 bases not matched to a gene. The CDR3 extends over 15 amino acids. The receptor comes from a boy aged 2 to 10 in good health and CMV-seronegative. The chain joins TRBV4-2 to TRBJ1-1, with 7 bases lining up with TRBD1. The sample comprised PBMCs. The CDR3 DNA follows: TGTGCCAGCAGCCAAGTGACAGGGTCGGAAACTGAAGCTTTCTTT. This gives the protein CASSQVTGSETEAFF.